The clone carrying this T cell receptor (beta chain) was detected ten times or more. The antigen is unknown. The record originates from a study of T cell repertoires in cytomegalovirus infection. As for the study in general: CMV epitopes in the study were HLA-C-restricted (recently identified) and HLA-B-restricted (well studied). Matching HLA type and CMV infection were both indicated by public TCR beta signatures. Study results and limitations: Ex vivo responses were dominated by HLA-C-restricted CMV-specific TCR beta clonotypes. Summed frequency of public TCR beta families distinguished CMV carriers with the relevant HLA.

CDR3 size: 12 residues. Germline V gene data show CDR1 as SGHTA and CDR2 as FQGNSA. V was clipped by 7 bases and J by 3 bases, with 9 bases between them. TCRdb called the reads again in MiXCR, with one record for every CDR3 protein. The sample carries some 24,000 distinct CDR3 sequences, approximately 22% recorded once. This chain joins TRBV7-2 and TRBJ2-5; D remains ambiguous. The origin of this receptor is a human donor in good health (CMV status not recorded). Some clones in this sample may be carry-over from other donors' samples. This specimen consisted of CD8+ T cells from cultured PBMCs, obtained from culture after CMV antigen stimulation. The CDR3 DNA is TGTGCCAGCACGGACCCTAAAGAGACCCAGTACTTC. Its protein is CASTDPKETQYF.